This T cell receptor beta chain is drawn from a study of blood T cell repertoires in COVID-19. Study-wide context: COVID-19 samples from acute and convalescent phases originated in the United States, Italy and Spain. PBMCs, B-cell-depleted T cells, or T cells were the source of the cDNA or gDNA that made up the material.

Of note for this clone: This sample includes further DNA sequences coding for the same CDR3.

Germline V gene sequence: CDR1 LNHDA, CDR2 SQIVND (reference sequence). CDR3 length: 13 residues. The ends were cut back, 1 base at V and 1 base at J, with 4 bases in the middle. Original analysis: For nucleated cells, counts were estimated from reference gene primer amplification. Here immunoSEQ multiplex PCR was the method, and the copy in TCRdb shows in-frame clones only, minus some. V and J calls and clone size are those listed in that table; D and trimming were worked out from the DNA. The table records 200,000 to 250,000 clones, around 84% of them present only once. This chain joins TRBV19 and TRBJ1-1; no clear D. Specimen: peripheral blood. The receptor comes from a man in his thirties or forties with active or convalescent COVID-19. The CDR3 loop is CASSIGRNTEAFF. CDR3 nucleotides: TGTGCCAGTAGTATAGGTCGGAACACTGAAGCTTTCTTT.